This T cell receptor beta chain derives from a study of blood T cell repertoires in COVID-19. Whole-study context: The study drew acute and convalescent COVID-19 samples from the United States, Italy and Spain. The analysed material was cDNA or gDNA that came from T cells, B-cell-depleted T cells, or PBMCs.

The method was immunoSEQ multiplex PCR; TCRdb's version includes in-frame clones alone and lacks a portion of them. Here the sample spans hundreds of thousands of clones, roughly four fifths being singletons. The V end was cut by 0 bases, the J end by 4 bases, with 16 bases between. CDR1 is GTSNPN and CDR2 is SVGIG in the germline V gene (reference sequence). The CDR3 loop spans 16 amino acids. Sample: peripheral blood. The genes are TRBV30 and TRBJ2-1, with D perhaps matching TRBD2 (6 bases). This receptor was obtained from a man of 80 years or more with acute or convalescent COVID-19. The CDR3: CAWSVRGTEEYNEQFF. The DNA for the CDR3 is TGTGCCTGGAGTGTACGGGGGACGGAGGAATACAATGAGCAGTTCTTC.